The 10 T cell receptor beta chains below were found in one sample sequenced in a study of blood T cells in healthy people across ages. With a J-beta primer mix and a sample-barcoded 5' primer, a second PCR ran about 7 to 11 cycles. TCRdb passed the 5' RACE reads through MiXCR, listing each CDR3 protein once. The data show some 1.5 million distinct CDR3 sequences, about 28% seen once. The sequencing input was blood. These receptors were taken from a woman aged 30 to 39 in good health.

This clonotype was seen ten or more times. The CDR3 DNA is TGTGCCAGCACCAGCCCGGCGATGAGAGAGACCCAGTACTTC. Its translation is CASTSPAMRETQYF. The chain has TRBV2 and TRBJ2-5; D uncertain. Between the trimmed V and J ends, which lost 7 bases and 4 bases, there was a span of 16 bases. CDR3 length equals 14 residues. Germline V CDR1 and CDR2: SNHLY, FYNNEI.

This clonotype came up a few times. The germline gene is not matched at one end of the junction; a read error may be the cause. The rearrangement links TRBV7-6 to TRBJ2-1; D might be TRBD1 (6 bases). This CDR3 is 14 amino acids long. CDR1 and CDR2 from the germline V gene are SGHVS and FNYEAQ. CDR3 sequence (DNA): TGTGCCAGCAGCTTAACAGGGCAATACAGTGAGCAGTTCTTC. It translates to CASSLTGQYSEQFF.

This clonotype occurred a few times. This chain links TRBV10-3 with TRBJ1-2; TRBD1 agrees at 9 bases. The CDR3 sequence is 13 residues long. In germline, CDR1 is ENHRY, CDR2 SYGVKD. V shed 3 bases and J 7 bases; nucleotides not matched to a gene: 3. CDR3 amino acids: CAISEGTGSGYTF. The CDR3 bases are TGTGCCATCAGTGAAGGGACAGGGAGTGGCTACACCTTC.

The V call is TRBV12-5, the J call TRBJ1-4; D is undetermined. This CDR3 is 16 amino acids long. Germline V lookup: CDR1 LGHNT, CDR2 FRNRAP. V dropped 1 base and J dropped 5 bases, with 14 bases sitting between them. The CDR3: CASGLAHGVRNEKLFF. The CDR3 bases are TGTGCTAGTGGTTTGGCCCACGGGGTGAGAAATGAAAAACTGTTTTTT.

This chain connects TRBV7-2 to TRBJ2-1, with D unresolved. Germline V gene data show CDR1 as SGHTA and CDR2 as FQGNSA. V was clipped by 5 bases and J by 8 bases, with 13 bases between them. The CDR3 consists of 13 residues. CDR3 sequence: CASSLRRSHEQFF. CDR3 bases: TGTGCCAGCAGCCTCAGACGGAGTCATGAGCAGTTCTTC.

This clonotype has only a few counts. The gene calls are TRBV7-2 and TRBJ2-1; 7 bases are a match to TRBD2. The J call may not be correct, given that the DNA end is closer to TRBJ2-7. The germline CDR1 and CDR2 sequences are SGHTA and FQGNSA. The CDR3 totals 15 residues. The CDR3 here is CASSSVGGFYNEQYF. The CDR3, as DNA: TGTGCCAGCAGCTCGGTGGGAGGGTTCTACAATGAGCAGTACTTC.

This clonotype occurred many times. The chain employs TRBV12-3 or TRBV12-4 and TRBJ2-7; D unclear. V lost 6 bases and J 5 bases, leaving 17 bases between the germline ends. This CDR3 contains 14 residues. CDR3 in amino acids: CASSIARTGDEQYF. In nucleotides, the CDR3 is TGTGCCAGCAGCATAGCTCGGACGGGTGACGAGCAGTACTTC.

This clonotype showed up many times. V gene TRBV29-1 combines with J gene TRBJ2-3; a possible D gene is TRBD2 (7 bases). There are 14 residues in the CDR3. Looked up from germline, CDR1 is SQVTM and CDR2 is ANQGSEA. Trimming left V 4 bases short and J 1 base short, with 12 bases between. The CDR3 nucleotides read TGCAGCGTTGCCCACGGGGGGCGCACAGATACGCAGTATTTT. Residues: CSVAHGGRTDTQYF.

Comments on this clonotype: This sequence may be a read error, since a much larger clone differs from it by one base. The chain is built from TRBV29-1 and TRBJ2-5; D is ambiguous. Judging by the DNA end, TRBJ2-1 fits better; the J call may be wrong. The CDR3 consists of 12 residues. Germline V gene sequence: CDR1 SQVTM, CDR2 ANQGSEA. The CDR3 region is CSVEGKQETQFF. CDR3 DNA sequence: TGCAGCGTTGAAGGGAAACAAGAGACCCAGTTCTTC.

This clonotype came up many times. This sequence joins TRBV5-1 and TRBJ2-6; D perhaps matches TRBD1 (5 bases). The CDR3 consists of 14 residues. Trimming pared 7 bases from V and 1 base from J, leaving 9 bases between. Looked up from germline, CDR1 is SGHRS and CDR2 is YFSETQ. The DNA for the CDR3 is TGCGCCAGCGAAGACAGTTCTGGGGCCAACGTCCTGACTTTC. Translating gives CASEDSSGANVLTF.